This TCR beta chain came from a study of CD8 T cells in Susac syndrome. The germline V gene encodes CDR1 SEHNR and CDR2 FQNEAQ (reference sequence). Unmatched junction bases numbered 11, after V lost 5 bases and J lost 6 bases. This CDR3 comprises 15 residues. It was with random hexamers that 0.5 to 1 ug RNA was reverse transcribed. TCRdb called the immunoSEQ multiplex PCR reads again in MiXCR, with one record for every CDR3 protein. The top ten hold 0.13% of the sample, which has around 160,000 distinct CDR3 sequences, around 93% seen once. This sequence joins TRBV7-9 and TRBJ2-5; TRBD1 agrees at 8 bases. The clonotype originates from a human donor in good health. Sequenced: CD4+ T cells from PBMCs. The CDR3 nucleotides are TGTGCCAGCAGCCTATGGACAGGGTTACAGCAGACCCAGTACTTC. This sequence encodes CASSLWTGLQQTQYF.